This T cell receptor (beta chain) originates from a study of T cells in Graves' hyperthyroidism and ophthalmopathy. Overall study: Peripheral blood was acquired at first diagnosis, ahead of any therapy whatsoever.

The sample holds a few counts of this clonotype. Amplified TCR beta CDR3 regions derived from RNA transcripts. In the first-round RT-PCR of the TCR CDR3, the HTBI primer set was used. TCRdb ran MiXCR on the multiplex PCR reads and lists one entry per CDR3 protein. The sample records hundreds of thousands of distinct CDR3 sequences, about 17% being singletons. Graves' hyperthyroidism showing no ophthalmopathy progression within 18 months was considered stable. This sample holds PBMCs from approximately 10 ml fresh peripheral blood. The receptor was derived from a woman in her 30s with Graves' hyperthyroidism. The sample taken for sequencing was blood.

CDR3 in amino acids: CASSLQGLEQYF. DNA of the CDR3: TGTGCCAGCAGTCTACAGGGTCTCGAGCAGTACTTC. The chain couples TRBV28 to TRBJ2-7; a possible D gene is TRBD1 (6 bases). This CDR3 has 12 amino acids. Between the trimmed V and J ends, which lost 5 bases and 6 bases, there was a span of 11 bases. Per germline, CDR1 MDHEN and CDR2 SYDVKM.